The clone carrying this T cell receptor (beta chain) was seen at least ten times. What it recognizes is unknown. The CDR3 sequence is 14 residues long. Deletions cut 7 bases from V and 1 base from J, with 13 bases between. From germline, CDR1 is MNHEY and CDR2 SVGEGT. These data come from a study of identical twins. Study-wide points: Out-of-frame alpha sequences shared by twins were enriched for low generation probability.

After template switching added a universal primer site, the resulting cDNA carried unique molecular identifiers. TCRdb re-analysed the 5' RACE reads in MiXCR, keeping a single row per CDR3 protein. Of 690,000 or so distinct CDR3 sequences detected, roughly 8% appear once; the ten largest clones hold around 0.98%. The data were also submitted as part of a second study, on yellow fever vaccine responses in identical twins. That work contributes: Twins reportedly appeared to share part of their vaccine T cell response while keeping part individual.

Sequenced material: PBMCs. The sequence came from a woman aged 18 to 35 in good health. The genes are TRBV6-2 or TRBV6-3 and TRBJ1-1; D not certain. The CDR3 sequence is CASKFGPSNTEAFF. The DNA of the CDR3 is TGTGCCAGCAAGTTTGGACCGTCGAACACTGAAGCTTTCTTT.